These 27 T cell receptor beta chains were sequenced from one sample in a study of cytomegalovirus exposure and HLA in healthy donors. PCR used 60 Vbeta primers and 13 Jbeta primers. The protocol was immunoSEQ multiplex PCR, while the TCRdb copy is restricted to in-frame clones and leaves out a portion. The table has tens of thousands of clones, around 76% seen once. The sample was PBMCs. Every receptor here comes from a woman between 50 and 59 years old in good health and CMV-seropositive.

The chain joins TRBV29-1 to TRBJ1-1; TRBD1 agrees at 8 bases. V gave up 7 bases and J gave up 6 bases; unmatched junction bases: 10. The CDR3 covers 13 residues. Germline V lookup: CDR1 SQVTM, CDR2 ANQGSEA. The CDR3 sequence: CSAQDRVIAEAFF. CDR3 DNA: TGCAGCGCCCAGGACAGGGTAATCGCTGAAGCTTTCTTT.

The V and J genes are TRBV7-2 and TRBJ1-2, with TRBD1 matching over 8 bases. The germline V gene encodes CDR1 SGHTA and CDR2 FQGNSA. V lost 5 bases, J lost 6 bases, and 8 bases stayed unmatched. The CDR3 loop spans 14 amino acids. CDR3 region: CASSPTGARHGYTF. CDR3 bases: TGTGCCAGCAGCCCGACAGGGGCAAGGCATGGCTACACCTTC.

This chain uses TRBV7-9 with TRBJ2-4; a weak D match, TRBD1 (5 bases). V was shortened by 1 base and J by 0 bases, with 19 bases between the two germline ends. Germline CDR1 and CDR2: SEHNR and FQNEAQ (reference sequence). CDR3 length: 19 amino acids. The CDR3 is CASSLVTDVFHLAKNIQYF. The CDR3 nucleotides are TGTGCCAGCAGCTTAGTGACAGACGTCTTCCATCTAGCCAAAAACATTCAGTACTTC.

This clone has just a few counts. The chain employs TRBV7-9 and TRBJ1-4; perhaps TRBD1 as D (5 bases). Germline lookup yields CDR1 SEHNR and CDR2 FQNEAQ (reference sequence). Trimming shortened V by 4 bases and J by 0 bases, and 12 bases separated the two germline ends. The CDR3 consists of 16 residues. This CDR3 is CASSSWWGATNEKLFF. The CDR3 DNA reads as TGTGCCAGCAGCTCCTGGTGGGGGGCAACTAATGAAAAACTGTTTTTT.

This clone has just one count. The chain recombines TRBV5-1 with TRBJ2-3; D may be TRBD1 (7 bases). The V and J ends lost 1 base and 3 bases respectively, with 12 bases between them. Germline V gives CDR1 SGHRS, CDR2 YFSETQ. The length of the CDR3 is 15 residues. CDR3: CASSLQGGWTDTQYF. In DNA, the CDR3 is TGCGCCAGCAGCTTGCAGGGGGGTTGGACAGATACGCAGTATTTT.

The table lists this clone with a few counts. The chain combines TRBV27 with TRBJ2-7; 12 bases are shared with TRBD2. The CDR3 is 14 amino acids. Germline values: CDR1 MNHEY, CDR2 SMNVEV (reference sequence). V lost 2 bases, J lost 6 bases, and 2 bases stayed unmatched. CDR3 sequence: CASSLGGLAGEQYF. The DNA for the CDR3 is TGTGCCAGCAGTTTAGGGGGACTAGCGGGCGAGCAGTACTTC.

The chain is built from TRBV29-1 and TRBJ1-2; 7 bases align to TRBD1. After removal of 6 bases from V and 5 bases from J, the junction contained 6 bases not matched to a gene. The length of the CDR3 is 12 residues. Germline V gene lookup returns CDR1 SQVTM and CDR2 ANQGSEA. The CDR3, as DNA: TGCAGCGTGATCAGGGGGAGGTATGGCTACACCTTC. Protein: CSVIRGRYGYTF.

The CDR3 nucleotides are TGTGCCAGCAGTTACACGGGAGGGACTGAGCAGTTCTTC. Protein sequence: CASSYTGGTEQFF. The chain has TRBV6-5 and TRBJ2-1, with TRBD2 matching over 8 bases. J was trimmed by 9 bases and V by 2 bases; bases with no gene match: 3. In germline, CDR1 is MNHEY, CDR2 SVGAGI. The CDR3 extends over 13 amino acids.

The V and J genes are TRBV10-2 and TRBJ2-7; TRBD2 agrees at 8 bases. Per germline, CDR1 WSHSY and CDR2 SAAADI. This CDR3 has 13 amino acids. V was pared by 2 bases and J by 4 bases, with 1 base of the junction left unmatched. This chain's CDR3 is CASSEVAGYEQYF. The CDR3 nucleotides read TGCGCCAGCAGTGAGGTAGCGGGATACGAGCAGTACTTC.

There are many counts of this clone. The V gene is TRBV5-4, the J gene TRBJ2-1; possible D gene TRBD2, 5 bases. Germline V gene sequence: CDR1 SGHNT, CDR2 YYREEE (reference sequence). The CDR3 consists of 12 residues. The germline V and J ends were trimmed by 5 bases and 10 bases, with 13 bases remaining between them. The CDR3 nucleotides are TGTGCCAGCAGTTTTCCAGGAGGCGAGCAGTTCTTC. Translation gives CASSFPGGEQFF.

This clone was seen more than once but under ten times. This chain links TRBV5-4 with TRBJ2-5; 10 nucleotides match TRBD2. Germline CDR1 is SGHNT and CDR2 is YYREEE (reference sequence). Trimming at V came to 1 base and at J to 5 bases, leaving 5 bases not matched to a gene. This CDR3 is built from 15 residues. The CDR3 reads CASSLQSAGGETQYF. CDR3 sequence (DNA): TGTGCCAGCAGCTTGCAATCAGCGGGAGGGGAGACCCAGTACTTC. The entire variable domain, with the rest obtained from reference TRBV5-4 and TRBJ2-5, is as follows: ETGVTQSPTHLIKTRGQQVTLRCSSQSGHNTVSWYQQALGQGPQFIFQYYREEENGRGNFPPRFSGLQFPNYSSELNVNALELDDSALYLCASSLQSAGGETQYFGPGTRLLVL.

This clone has just a few counts. The chain carries TRBV11-2 and TRBJ2-3, with D possibly TRBD2 on 7 matching bases. CDR1 is SGHAT, CDR2 FQNNGV, per germline. Trimming pared 7 bases from V and 1 base from J, leaving 12 bases between. The CDR3 is made up of 14 amino acids. CDR3: CASILGGRTDTQYF. In nucleotides, the CDR3 is TGTGCCAGCATCCTCGGGGGGCGCACAGATACGCAGTATTTT.

The genes are TRBV10-3 and TRBJ2-7, with D maybe TRBD2 (5 bases). There are 13 residues in the CDR3. V lost 5 bases and J lost 3, with 11 bases in between. Germline CDR1 reads ENHRY; CDR2 reads SYGVKD. CDR3 in DNA: TGTGCCATCAGTAGGACTTTTTACTACGAGCAGTACTTC. The encoded protein is CAISRTFYYEQYF.

The chain joins TRBV29-1 to TRBJ2-1; the match to TRBD2 covers 10 bases. Unmatched junction bases numbered 9, after V lost 4 bases and J lost 0 bases. Germline assignment: CDR1 SQVTM and CDR2 ANQGSEA. This CDR3 is built from 17 residues. The CDR3 nucleotides are TGCAGCGTTGCCATGCTAGCGGGAGCGGGCTCCTACAATGAGCAGTTCTTC. Translating it yields CSVAMLAGAGSYNEQFF.

In this sample, this clone turned up once. The chain combines TRBV30 with TRBJ1-5, with D possibly TRBD1 on 6 matching bases. V dropped 0 bases and J dropped 5 bases, with 17 bases sitting between them. The CDR3 has 16 residues. Germline assignment: CDR1 GTSNPN and CDR2 SVGIG (reference sequence). The CDR3 nucleotides read TGTGCCTGGAGTGTACTTTCCGTGGGGGCTCATCAGCCCCAGCATTTT. Amino acid sequence: CAWSVLSVGAHQPQHF.

The chain joins TRBV27 to TRBJ2-5; 12 bases line up with TRBD2. Germline assignment: CDR1 MNHEY and CDR2 SMNVEV (reference sequence). V was pared by 4 bases and J by 4 bases, with 10 bases of the junction left unmatched. The CDR3 has 17 residues. The CDR3 nucleotides read TGTGCCAGCAGTTACCTACTAGCGGGAGGTCTGGGAGAGACCCAGTACTTC. Its translation: CASSYLLAGGLGETQYF.

The V and J genes are TRBV5-6 and TRBJ2-7; 8 bases match TRBD1. Germline CDR1 is SGHDT and CDR2 is YYEEEE. There are 15 residues in the CDR3. With V trimmed by 4 bases and J by 5 bases, 11 bases remained unmatched. The CDR3 region has the DNA TGTGCCAGCAGCCATACCGGGACAGGTCGCCACGAGCAGTACTTC. Encoded protein: CASSHTGTGRHEQYF.

This clone was seen just once. The V gene is TRBV29-1, the J gene TRBJ2-7; 8 positions agree with TRBD1. CDR3 length equals 13 residues. With V trimmed by 6 bases and J by 5 bases, 9 bases remained unmatched. Looked up from germline, CDR1 is SQVTM and CDR2 is ANQGSEA. This CDR3 is CSVNGPGGDEQYF. CDR3 DNA sequence: TGCAGCGTCAATGGGCCAGGGGGCGACGAGCAGTACTTC.

The chain carries TRBV9 and TRBJ2-7; TRBD2 is a possible D gene (5 bases). Looked up from germline, CDR1 is SGDLS and CDR2 is YYNGEE. The CDR3 is 13 residues long. V lost 2 bases, J lost 1 base, and 7 bases lay in between. CDR3: CASSVGDSYEQYF. Here the CDR3 DNA reads TGTGCCAGCAGCGTCGGGGATTCCTACGAGCAGTACTTC.

This clone occurred a few times. The CDR3 region is CASRPRTGGEQYF. For the CDR3, the DNA is TGTGCCAGTAGACCCCGGACAGGGGGCGAGCAGTACTTC. V gene TRBV19 combines with J gene TRBJ2-7, with 10 bases aligning to TRBD1. Germline CDR1 LNHDA, CDR2 SQIVND (reference sequence). This CDR3 region has 13 residues. With V trimmed by 6 bases and J by 6 bases, 5 bases remained unmatched.

The chain employs TRBV7-9 and TRBJ2-5; tentatively, D is TRBD1 (5 bases). The J call could be wrong; TRBJ2-7 is a better fit for the DNA end. Germline V CDR1 and CDR2: SEHNR, FQNEAQ (reference sequence). The CDR3 runs 13 residues. This CDR3 is CASSFTRVNEQYF. The DNA for the CDR3 is TGTGCCAGCAGCTTCACCAGGGTGAACGAGCAGTACTTC.

The rearrangement uses TRBV6-5 and TRBJ2-1; D may be TRBD1 (5 bases). Trimming took 5 bases from V and 9 from J, leaving 11 bases between them. This CDR3 has 12 amino acids. The germline V gene encodes CDR1 MNHEY and CDR2 SVGAGI. The DNA for the CDR3 is TGTGCCAGCAGTCCAGGGTACGGTGAGCAGTTCTTC. This encodes CASSPGYGEQFF.

This clone was seen a single time. The chain couples TRBV29-1 to TRBJ1-1; TRBD1 aligns across 7 bases. CDR3 length: 12 residues. The V segment lost 7 bases and the J segment 7 bases; nucleotides outside the gene matches: 9. Germline V lookup: CDR1 SQVTM, CDR2 ANQGSEA. Here the CDR3 reads CSARDSAIEAFF. CDR3 sequence (DNA): TGCAGCGCCAGGGACAGCGCCATTGAAGCTTTCTTT.

The genes are TRBV7-8 and TRBJ2-7, with a possible D match to TRBD1 (5 bases). Germline CDR1 SGHVS, CDR2 FQNEAQ. The CDR3 runs 12 residues. V was trimmed by 5 bases and J by 3 bases, leaving 8 bases between them. DNA of the CDR3: TGTGCCAGCAGCCCAAGGGGCTACGAGCAGTACTTC. It yields the protein CASSPRGYEQYF.

The chain recombines TRBV28 with TRBJ2-7, with a possible D match to TRBD2 (6 bases). The CDR3 is made up of 15 amino acids. Germline V gives CDR1 MDHEN, CDR2 SYDVKM. Trimming left V 3 bases short and J 4 bases short, with 16 bases between. The DNA of the CDR3 is TGTGCCAGCAGTTTTGGGGCCAGCGGGCGGTACGAGCAGTACTTC. Translating gives CASSFGASGRYEQYF.

This chain uses TRBV5-4 with TRBJ2-3; D perhaps matches TRBD1 (6 bases). CDR3 length: 14 amino acids. Trimming pared 4 bases from V and 2 bases from J, leaving 11 bases between. CDR1 SGHNT and CDR2 YYREEE come from the germline V gene (reference sequence). The CDR3 DNA sequence: TGTGCCAGCAGCCCTGGGACACACACAGATACGCAGTATTTT. Translation: CASSPGTHTDTQYF.

The chain is built from TRBV7-2 and TRBJ1-4; a weak D match, TRBD1 (6 bases). V dropped 5 bases and J dropped 8 bases, with 15 bases sitting between them. Germline V gene sequence: CDR1 SGHTA, CDR2 FQGNSA. The CDR3 spans 14 residues. CDR3 residues: CASSETNRVEKLFF. The CDR3 DNA follows: TGTGCCAGCAGCGAAACCAACAGGGTCGAAAAACTGTTTTTT.